This TCR beta chain was captured by sequencing in a study of blood T cells in healthy people across ages. A second PCR, run for about 7 to 11 cycles, used a sample-barcoded 5' primer plus a J-beta primer mix. TCRdb independently ran MiXCR on the 5' RACE reads; one entry per CDR3 protein. This table has hundreds of thousands of distinct CDR3 sequences, 29% appearing once. CDR3 size: 18 residues. The V gene's germline CDR1 is SGDLS and CDR2 YYNGEE. The V and J ends lost 3 bases and 6 bases, in that order; junction bases with no gene match: 11. With respect to this clonotype: Its matching antigen is unknown.

Study-level points and caveats: There was a strong correlation between TCR beta diversity and naive T cell percentage.

Extracted total RNA amounted to at least 5.5 micrograms for each sample. The rearrangement joins TRBV9 to TRBJ2-1; 14 bases fit TRBD2. The source is an elderly woman in good health. The specimen was blood. CDR3 DNA: TGTGCCAGCAGCGAATTAGGACTAGCGGGAGGAACACGCAATGAGCAGTTCTTC. Residues: CASSELGLAGGTRNEQFF.